The sample holds a few counts of the clone carrying this T cell receptor (beta chain). The antigen is unknown. The data are from a study of cytomegalovirus exposure and HLA in healthy donors. Study-wide points: Later analysis indicated greater clonal expansion among HLA-associated TCR beta chains than among equally common other chains. It was only CMV serostatus that was available as immune exposure information.

V was clipped by 4 bases and J by 1 base, with 7 bases between them. This CDR3 contains 14 residues. From germline, CDR1 is MGHRA and CDR2 YSYEKL. The primer mix had 60 Vbeta and 13 Jbeta primers. Authors' data handling: In a later analysis, some 80 million unique TCR beta chains included roughly 11 million shared by two or more donors. Profiling relied on immunoSEQ multiplex PCR, and the TCRdb table lists in-frame clones only, not all of them. The V and J calls and the clone size are those of that table, but D and trimming were determined from the DNA. The sample shows roughly 40,000 clones, roughly 80% of them seen only once.

The TCR originated in a man aged 50 or older in good health and CMV-seronegative. Sequencing used PBMCs. The chain couples TRBV4-1 to TRBJ2-2; a weak D match, TRBD2 (5 bases). CDR3: CASSLAQNTGELFF. In DNA, the CDR3 is TGCGCCAGCAGCCTAGCGCAGAACACCGGGGAGCTGTTTTTT.